This T cell receptor beta chain was documented in a study of CD8 T cells in Susac syndrome. Whole-study context: Within the group of sequenced Susac syndrome patients, six had active disease and 8 or 9 were in remission.

The length of the CDR3 is 14 residues. V gave up 5 bases and J gave up 7 bases, with 16 bases separating them. RNA was extracted with the RNeasy kit, and a quantity of roughly 0.45 to 1 ug was reverse transcribed using random hexamers. An immunoSEQ multiplex PCR generated amplified TCR beta CDR3 products spanning 54 Vbeta and 13 Jbeta. TCRdb called the immunoSEQ multiplex PCR reads again in MiXCR, with one record for every CDR3 protein. Of roughly 200,000 distinct CDR3 sequences listed, roughly 94% are singletons. Patients with Susac syndrome fulfilled recently defined diagnostic criteria for definite or probable disease. Bulk CD8+ and CD4+ cells came from magnetic negative isolation; CD8+ TEMRA by FACS.

This TCR was sampled from a human donor with Susac syndrome. This chain connects TRBV12-3 or TRBV12-4 to TRBJ2-3; D uncertain. Sequenced input: CD4+ T cells from PBMCs. This chain's CDR3 is CASSPRNSANTQYF. CDR3 coding DNA: TGTGCCAGCAGTCCACGGAACTCCGCAAATACGCAGTATTTT.